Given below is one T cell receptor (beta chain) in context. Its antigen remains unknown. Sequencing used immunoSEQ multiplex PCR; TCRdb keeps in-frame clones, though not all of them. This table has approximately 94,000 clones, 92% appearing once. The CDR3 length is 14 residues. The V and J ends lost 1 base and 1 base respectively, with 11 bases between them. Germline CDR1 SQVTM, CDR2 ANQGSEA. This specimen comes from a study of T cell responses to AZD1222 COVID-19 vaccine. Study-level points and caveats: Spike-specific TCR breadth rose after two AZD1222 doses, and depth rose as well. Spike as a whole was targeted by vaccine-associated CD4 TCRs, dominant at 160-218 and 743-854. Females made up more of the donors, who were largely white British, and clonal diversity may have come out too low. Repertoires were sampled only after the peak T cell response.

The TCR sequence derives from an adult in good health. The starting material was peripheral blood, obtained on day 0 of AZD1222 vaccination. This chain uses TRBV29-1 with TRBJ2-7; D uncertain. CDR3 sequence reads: CSVEVGQNSYEQYF. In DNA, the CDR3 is TGCAGCGTTGAAGTTGGCCAGAATTCCTACGAGCAGTACTTC.